The 11 T cell receptor beta chains below come from one sample, sequenced in a study of chemoradiotherapy in HPV16-positive cancers. Some clones are missing from TCRdb's copy, which holds only in-frame ones; the method was immunoSEQ multiplex PCR. The table lists roughly 4,200 clones, about 88% of them singletons. The specimen was tumor tissue, collected from a patient who underwent chemoradiotherapy. The receptors here all came from a human donor with HPV-associated anogenital cancer.

The chain links TRBV5-1 to TRBJ1-2; D possibly corresponds to TRBD1 (5 bases). Germline lookup yields CDR1 SGHRS and CDR2 YFSETQ. CDR3 length equals 15 residues. V was shortened by 0 bases and J by 4 bases, with 13 bases between the two germline ends. This CDR3 reads CASSLDTGWGYGYTF. The CDR3, as DNA: TGCGCCAGCAGCTTGGATACAGGCTGGGGCTATGGCTACACCTTC.

CDR3 sequence: CSVGLGSNQPQHF. As DNA, the CDR3 is TGCAGCGTTGGCCTGGGTAGCAATCAGCCCCAGCATTTT. The chain is built from TRBV29-1 and TRBJ1-5, with no clear D. This CDR3 spans 13 amino acids. The V end lost 4 bases, the J end lost 0 bases, and 7 bases lay between the germline ends. CDR1 is SQVTM, CDR2 ANQGSEA, per germline. Drawing the rest from reference TRBV29-1 and TRBJ1-5, the complete variable domain is SAVISQKPSRDICQRGTSLTIQCQVDSQVTMMFWYRQQPGQSLTLIATANQGSEATYESGFVIDKFPISRPNLTFSTLTVSNMSPEDSSIYLCSVGLGSNQPQHFGDGTRLSIL.

The V and J genes are TRBV9 and TRBJ2-5; 10 bases are shared with TRBD1. CDR3 length: 14 residues. V gave up 3 bases and J gave up 5 bases; unmatched junction bases: 4. CDR1 SGDLS and CDR2 YYNGEE come from the germline V gene. The CDR3 spells CASSEGQGFETQYF. Written as DNA, the CDR3 is TGTGCCAGCAGCGAGGGACAGGGGTTCGAGACCCAGTACTTC.

The V call is TRBV28, the J call TRBJ2-3, with 8 bases that match TRBD2. The V segment lost 3 bases and the J segment 6 bases; nucleotides outside the gene matches: 8. Per the germline V gene, CDR1 is MDHEN and CDR2 is SYDVKM. The CDR3 length is 15 residues. CDR3 loop: CASSFPAGGGDTQYF. As DNA, the CDR3 is TGTGCCAGCAGTTTCCCCGCGGGAGGTGGGGATACGCAGTATTTT.

The chain links TRBV2 to TRBJ2-3, with TRBD2 matching over 9 bases. CDR1 is SNHLY and CDR2 is FYNNEI in the germline V gene. The CDR3 sequence is 15 residues long. V was clipped by 3 bases and J by 2 bases; unmatched bases: 3. This CDR3 reads CASSELAGFTDTQYF. The CDR3 DNA follows: TGTGCCAGCAGTGAGCTAGCGGGATTCACAGATACGCAGTATTTT.

The chain employs TRBV19 and TRBJ2-1; weak D call: TRBD2 (6 bases). The CDR3 sequence is 13 residues long. Trimming stripped 4 bases from V and 10 bases from J, with 14 bases between. Germline CDR1 is LNHDA and CDR2 is SQIVND (reference sequence). CDR3 sequence (DNA): TGTGCCAGTAGTAACCCCGGCGGGACGGAGCAGTTCTTC. This encodes CASSNPGGTEQFF.

V and J are TRBV9 and TRBJ2-7; 7 positions agree with TRBD1. In germline, CDR1 is SGDLS, CDR2 YYNGEE. The CDR3 has 14 residues. J lost 7 bases, V lost 3 bases, and 10 bases had no gene match. CDR3 DNA: TGTGCCAGCAGCGCTCCCAATGGCAGGGGGGAGCAGTACTTC. Amino acids: CASSAPNGRGEQYF.

J is TRBJ1-2 and V is TRBV6-1, with D possibly being TRBD1 (6 bases). Trimming removed 9 bases at V and 8 bases at J, with 16 bases between. In germline, CDR1 is MNHNS, CDR2 SASEGT. This CDR3 is 12 amino acids long. The CDR3 sequence is CARGGPRGGYTF. The CDR3, as DNA: TGTGCCAGAGGGGGACCGCGGGGCGGCTACACCTTC.

This clone is medium-sized by share. The J gene is TRBJ1-4, the V gene TRBV5-1; D call uncertain. Between the trimmed V and J ends, which lost 4 bases and 0 bases, there was a span of 10 bases. This CDR3 region has 15 residues. Germline V gene lookup returns CDR1 SGHRS and CDR2 YFSETQ. The CDR3 bases are TGCGCCAGCAGCCTCGAAGTCCCAACTAATGAAAAACTGTTTTTT. Its protein is CASSLEVPTNEKLFF.

The V gene is TRBV20-1, the J gene TRBJ1-1; D gene ambiguous. The V gene lost 4 bases and the J gene lost 1 base, with 4 bases spanning the gap. In germline, CDR1 is DFQATT, CDR2 SNEGSKA (reference sequence). CDR3 size: 11 residues. The CDR3 here is CSAIGNTEAFF. The CDR3, as DNA: TGCAGTGCTATCGGGAACACTGAAGCTTTCTTT.

The rearrangement links TRBV7-2 to TRBJ2-3, with no clear D. Between the trimmed V and J ends, which lost 3 bases and 3 bases, there was a span of 4 bases. Per the germline V gene, CDR1 is SGHTA and CDR2 is FQGNSA. CDR3 length: 12 residues. CDR3 sequence (DNA): TGTGCCAGCAGCTTTTTTACAGATACGCAGTATTTT. Amino acids: CASSFFTDTQYF.